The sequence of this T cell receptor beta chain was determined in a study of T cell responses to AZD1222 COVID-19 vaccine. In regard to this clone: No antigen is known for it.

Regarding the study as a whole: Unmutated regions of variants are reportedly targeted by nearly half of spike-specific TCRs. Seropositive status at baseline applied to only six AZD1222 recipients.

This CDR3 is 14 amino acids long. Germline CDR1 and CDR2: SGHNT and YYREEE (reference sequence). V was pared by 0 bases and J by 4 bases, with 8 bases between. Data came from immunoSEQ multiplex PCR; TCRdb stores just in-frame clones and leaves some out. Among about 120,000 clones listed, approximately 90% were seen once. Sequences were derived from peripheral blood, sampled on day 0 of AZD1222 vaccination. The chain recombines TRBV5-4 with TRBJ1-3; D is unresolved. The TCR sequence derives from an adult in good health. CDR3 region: CASSLEAFGNTIYF. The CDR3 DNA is TGTGCCAGCAGCTTGGAGGCTTTCGGAAACACCATATATTTT.